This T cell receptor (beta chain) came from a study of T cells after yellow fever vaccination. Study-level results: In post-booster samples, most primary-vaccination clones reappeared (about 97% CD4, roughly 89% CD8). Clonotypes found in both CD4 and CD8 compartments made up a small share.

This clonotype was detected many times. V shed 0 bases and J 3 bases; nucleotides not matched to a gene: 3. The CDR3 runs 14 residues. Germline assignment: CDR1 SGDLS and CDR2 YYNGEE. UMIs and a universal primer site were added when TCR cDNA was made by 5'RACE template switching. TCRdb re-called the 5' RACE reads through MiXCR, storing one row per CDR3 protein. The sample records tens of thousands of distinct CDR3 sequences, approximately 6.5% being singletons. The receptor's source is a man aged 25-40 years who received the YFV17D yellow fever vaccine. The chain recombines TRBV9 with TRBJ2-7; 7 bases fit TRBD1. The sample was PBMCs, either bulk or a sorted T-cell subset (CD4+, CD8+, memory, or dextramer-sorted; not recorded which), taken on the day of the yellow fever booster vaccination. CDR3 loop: CASSVATGSYEQYF. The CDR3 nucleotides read TGTGCCAGCAGCGTAGCGACAGGGAGCTACGAGCAGTACTTC.